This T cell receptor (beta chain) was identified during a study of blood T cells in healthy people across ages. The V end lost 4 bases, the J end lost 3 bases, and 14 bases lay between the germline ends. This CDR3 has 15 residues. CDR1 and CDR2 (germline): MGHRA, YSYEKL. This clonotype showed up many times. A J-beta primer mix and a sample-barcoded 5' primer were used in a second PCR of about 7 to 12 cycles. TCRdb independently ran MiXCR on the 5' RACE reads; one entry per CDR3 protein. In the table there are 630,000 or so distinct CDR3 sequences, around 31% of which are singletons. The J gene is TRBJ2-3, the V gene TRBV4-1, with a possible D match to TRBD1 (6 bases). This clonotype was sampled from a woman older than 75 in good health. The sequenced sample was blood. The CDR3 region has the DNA TGCGCCAGCAGCCCACAGGGACCAGGGACAGATACGCAGTATTTT. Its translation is CASSPQGPGTDTQYF.